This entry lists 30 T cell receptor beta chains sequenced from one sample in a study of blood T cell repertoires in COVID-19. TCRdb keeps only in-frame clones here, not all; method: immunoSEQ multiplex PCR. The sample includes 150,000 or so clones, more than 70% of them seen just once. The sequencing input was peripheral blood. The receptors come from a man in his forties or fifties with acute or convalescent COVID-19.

The CDR3 spells CSVVETGETEAFF. CDR3 coding DNA: TGCAGCGTTGTCGAGACAGGGGAGACTGAAGCTTTCTTT. The V gene is TRBV29-1, the J gene TRBJ1-1; 8 nucleotides align to TRBD1. CDR1 is SQVTM, CDR2 ANQGSEA, per germline. The CDR3 is made up of 13 amino acids. J lost 5 bases, V lost 4 bases, and 6 bases had no gene match. Full variable domain (remainder filled in from reference TRBV29-1 and TRBJ1-1): SAVISQKPSRDICQRGTSLTIQCQVDSQVTMMFWYRQQPGQSLTLIATANQGSEATYESGFVIDKFPISRPNLTFSTLTVSNMSPEDSSIYLCSVVETGETEAFFGQGTRLTVV.

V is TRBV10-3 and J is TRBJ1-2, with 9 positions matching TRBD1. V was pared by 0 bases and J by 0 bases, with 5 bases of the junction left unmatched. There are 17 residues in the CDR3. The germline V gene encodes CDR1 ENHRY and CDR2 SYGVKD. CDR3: CAISESAGQGSNYGYTF. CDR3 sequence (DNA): TGTGCCATCAGTGAGTCGGCGGGACAGGGCTCTAACTATGGCTACACCTTC.

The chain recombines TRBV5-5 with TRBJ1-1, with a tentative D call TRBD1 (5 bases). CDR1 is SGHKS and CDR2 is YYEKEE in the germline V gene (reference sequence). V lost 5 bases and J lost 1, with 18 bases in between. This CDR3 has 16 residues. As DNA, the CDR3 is TGTGCCAGCAGTTGGATGGTGGGGCGGGGGAACACTGAAGCTTTCTTT. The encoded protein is CASSWMVGRGNTEAFF.

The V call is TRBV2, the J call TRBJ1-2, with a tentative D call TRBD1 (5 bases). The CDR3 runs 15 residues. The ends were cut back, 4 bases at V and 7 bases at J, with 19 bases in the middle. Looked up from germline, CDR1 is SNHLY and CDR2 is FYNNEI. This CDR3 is CASSALGGGYGGYTF. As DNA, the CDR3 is TGTGCCAGCAGTGCCCTGGGGGGGGGTTACGGTGGCTACACCTTC.

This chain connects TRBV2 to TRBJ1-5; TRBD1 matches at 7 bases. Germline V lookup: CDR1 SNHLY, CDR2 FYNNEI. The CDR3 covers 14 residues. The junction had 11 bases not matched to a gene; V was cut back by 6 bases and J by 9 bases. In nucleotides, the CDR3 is TGTGCCAGCAGCGCCCCGGGACAGTACGGGCCCCAGCATTTT. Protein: CASSAPGQYGPQHF.

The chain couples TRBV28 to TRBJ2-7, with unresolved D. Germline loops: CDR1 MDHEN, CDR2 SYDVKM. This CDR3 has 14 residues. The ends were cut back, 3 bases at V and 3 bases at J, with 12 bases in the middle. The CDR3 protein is CASSFSIGHYEQYF. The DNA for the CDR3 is TGTGCCAGCAGTTTCTCCATCGGTCACTACGAGCAGTACTTC.

As DNA, the CDR3 is TGTGCCAGCAGTTCGGTAAGAAGCTCTGGAAACACCATATATTTT. Translation gives CASSSVRSSGNTIYF. The J gene is TRBJ1-3, the V gene TRBV28; D not certain. This CDR3 is 15 amino acids long. Trimming removed 4 bases from V and 0 bases from J, with 10 bases in between. Germline assignment: CDR1 MDHEN and CDR2 SYDVKM.

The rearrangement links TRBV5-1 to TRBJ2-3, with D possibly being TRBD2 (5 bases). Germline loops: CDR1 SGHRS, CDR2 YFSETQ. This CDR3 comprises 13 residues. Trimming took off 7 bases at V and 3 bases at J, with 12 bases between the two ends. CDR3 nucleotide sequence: TGCGCCAGCGGACGGGGATTTACAGATACGCAGTATTTT. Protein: CASGRGFTDTQYF.

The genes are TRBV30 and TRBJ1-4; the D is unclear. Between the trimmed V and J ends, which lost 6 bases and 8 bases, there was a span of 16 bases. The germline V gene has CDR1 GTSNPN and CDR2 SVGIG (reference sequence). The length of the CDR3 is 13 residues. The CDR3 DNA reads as TGTGCCTGTCGAACGGGGAGGCTCGAAAAACTGTTTTTT. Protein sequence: CACRTGRLEKLFF.

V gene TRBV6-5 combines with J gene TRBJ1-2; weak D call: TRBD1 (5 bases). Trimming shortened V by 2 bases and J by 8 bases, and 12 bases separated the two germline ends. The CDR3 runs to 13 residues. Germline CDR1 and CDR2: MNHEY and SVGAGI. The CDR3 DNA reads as TGTGCCAGCAGTTACAGGGGCGGGGAGGGCTACACCTTC. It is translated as CASSYRGGEGYTF.

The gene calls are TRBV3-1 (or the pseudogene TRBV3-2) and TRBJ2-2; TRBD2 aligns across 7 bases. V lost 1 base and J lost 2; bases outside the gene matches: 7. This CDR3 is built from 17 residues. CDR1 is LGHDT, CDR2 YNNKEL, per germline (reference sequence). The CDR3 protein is CASSQGVGGSNTGELFF. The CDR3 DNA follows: TGTGCCAGCAGCCAAGGGGTCGGGGGGTCAAACACCGGGGAGCTGTTTTTT.

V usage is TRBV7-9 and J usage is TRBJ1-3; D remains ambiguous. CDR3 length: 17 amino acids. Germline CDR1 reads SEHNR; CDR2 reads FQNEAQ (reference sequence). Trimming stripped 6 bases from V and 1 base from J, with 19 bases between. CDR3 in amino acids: CASRHPNEGRSGNTIYF. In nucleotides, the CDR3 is TGTGCCAGCAGGCATCCCAACGAGGGTCGTTCTGGAAACACCATATATTTT.

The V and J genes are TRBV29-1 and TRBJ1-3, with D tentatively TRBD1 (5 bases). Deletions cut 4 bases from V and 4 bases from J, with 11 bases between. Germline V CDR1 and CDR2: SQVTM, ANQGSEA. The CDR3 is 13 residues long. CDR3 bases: TGCAGCGTTGGTCTACGACAGGGAAACACCATATATTTT. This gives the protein CSVGLRQGNTIYF. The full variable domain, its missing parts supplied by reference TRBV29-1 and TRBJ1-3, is SAVISQKPSRDICQRGTSLTIQCQVDSQVTMMFWYRQQPGQSLTLIATANQGSEATYESGFVIDKFPISRPNLTFSTLTVSNMSPEDSSIYLCSVGLRQGNTIYFGEGSWLTVV.

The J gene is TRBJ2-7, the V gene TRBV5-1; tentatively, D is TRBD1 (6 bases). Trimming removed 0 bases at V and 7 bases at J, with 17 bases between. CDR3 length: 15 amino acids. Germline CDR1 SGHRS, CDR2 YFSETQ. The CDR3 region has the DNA TGCGCCAGCAGCTTGGGGGCCTCGGCAGGGGATGAGCAGTACTTC. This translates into CASSLGASAGDEQYF. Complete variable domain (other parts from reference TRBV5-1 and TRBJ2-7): KAGVTQTPRYLIKTRGQQVTLSCSPISGHRSVSWYQQTPGQGLQFLFEYFSETQRNKGNFPGRFSGRQFSNSRSEMNVSTLELGDSALYLCASSLGASAGDEQYFGPGTRLTVT.

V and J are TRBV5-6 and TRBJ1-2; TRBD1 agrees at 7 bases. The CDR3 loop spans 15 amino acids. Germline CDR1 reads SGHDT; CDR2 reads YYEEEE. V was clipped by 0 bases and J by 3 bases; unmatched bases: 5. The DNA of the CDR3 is TGTGCCAGCAGCTTGGGTACCAGGGGGGACTATGGCTACACCTTC. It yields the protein CASSLGTRGDYGYTF.

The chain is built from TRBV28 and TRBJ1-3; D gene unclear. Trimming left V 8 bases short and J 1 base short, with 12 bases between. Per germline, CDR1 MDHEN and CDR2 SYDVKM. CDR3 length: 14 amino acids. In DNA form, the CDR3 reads TGTGCCAGCGGCCTGCAGGCTTCTGGAAACACCATATATTTT. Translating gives CASGLQASGNTIYF.

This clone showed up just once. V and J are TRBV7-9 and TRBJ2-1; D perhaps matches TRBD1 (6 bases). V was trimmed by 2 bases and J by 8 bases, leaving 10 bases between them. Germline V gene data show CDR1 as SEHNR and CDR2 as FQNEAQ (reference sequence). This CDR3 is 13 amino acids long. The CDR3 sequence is CASSLNSGDEQFF. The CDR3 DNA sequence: TGTGCCAGCAGCTTAAACTCAGGGGATGAGCAGTTCTTC.

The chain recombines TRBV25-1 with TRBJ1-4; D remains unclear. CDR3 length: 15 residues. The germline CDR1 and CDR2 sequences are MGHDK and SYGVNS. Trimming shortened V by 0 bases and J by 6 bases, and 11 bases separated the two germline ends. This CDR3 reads CASSEYLGDYEKLFF. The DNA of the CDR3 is TGTGCCAGCAGTGAATATCTGGGCGATTATGAAAAACTGTTTTTT.

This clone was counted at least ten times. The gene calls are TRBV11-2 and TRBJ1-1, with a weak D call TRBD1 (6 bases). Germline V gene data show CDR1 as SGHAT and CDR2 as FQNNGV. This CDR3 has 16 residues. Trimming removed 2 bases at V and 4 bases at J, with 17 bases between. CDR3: CASSLPRYRGGTEAFF. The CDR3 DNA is TGTGCCAGCAGCTTACCTCGGTACAGAGGGGGCACTGAAGCTTTCTTT.

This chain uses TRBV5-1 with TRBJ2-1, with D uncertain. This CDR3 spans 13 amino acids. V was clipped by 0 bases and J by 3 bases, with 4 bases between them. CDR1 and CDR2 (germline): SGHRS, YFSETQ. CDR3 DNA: TGCGCCAGCAGCTTGGACAGCTACAATGAGCAGTTCTTC. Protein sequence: CASSLDSYNEQFF.

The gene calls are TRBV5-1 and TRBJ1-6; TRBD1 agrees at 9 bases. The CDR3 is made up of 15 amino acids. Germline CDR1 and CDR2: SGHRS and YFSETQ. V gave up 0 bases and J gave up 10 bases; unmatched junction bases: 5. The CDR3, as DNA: TGCGCCAGCAGCTTGGCGCGGACAGGGGAGTCACCCCTCCACTTT. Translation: CASSLARTGESPLHF.

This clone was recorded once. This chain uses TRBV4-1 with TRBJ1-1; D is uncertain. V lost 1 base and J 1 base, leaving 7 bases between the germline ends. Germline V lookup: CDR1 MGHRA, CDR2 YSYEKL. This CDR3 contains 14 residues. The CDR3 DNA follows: TGCGCCAGCAGCCAAGTCGGTCGGAACACTGAAGCTTTCTTT. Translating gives CASSQVGRNTEAFF.

CDR3 region: CASSIDRFSGANVLTF. In nucleotides, the CDR3 is TGTGCCAGCAGCATTGACAGGTTCTCTGGGGCCAACGTCCTGACTTTC. V gene TRBV5-8 combines with J gene TRBJ2-6; D may be TRBD1 (6 bases). The CDR3 length is 16 residues. The germline V gene has CDR1 SGHTS and CDR2 YDEGEE. The V and J ends lost 4 bases and 0 bases respectively, with 11 bases between them.

The CDR3 loop reads CASSVAASGSIDTQYF. Here the CDR3 DNA reads TGTGCCAGCAGCGTAGCGGCTAGCGGGAGTATAGATACGCAGTATTTT. The rearrangement joins TRBV9 to TRBJ2-3; 10 nucleotides match TRBD2. Germline CDR1 SGDLS, CDR2 YYNGEE. This CDR3 is 16 amino acids long. J was trimmed by 5 bases and V by 0 bases; bases with no gene match: 6.

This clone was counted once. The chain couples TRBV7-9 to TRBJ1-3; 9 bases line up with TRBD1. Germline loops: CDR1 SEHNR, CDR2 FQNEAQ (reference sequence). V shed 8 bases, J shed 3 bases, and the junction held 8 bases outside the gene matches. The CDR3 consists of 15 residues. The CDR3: CASRLRQGGGNTIYF. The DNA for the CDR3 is TGTGCCAGCCGACTGCGACAGGGGGGTGGAAACACCATATATTTT.

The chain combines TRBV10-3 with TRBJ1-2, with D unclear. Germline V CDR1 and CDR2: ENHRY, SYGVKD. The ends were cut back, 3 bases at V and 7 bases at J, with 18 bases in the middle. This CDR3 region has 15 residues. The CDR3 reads CAISDPTFSASGYTF. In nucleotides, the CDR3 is TGTGCCATCAGTGACCCGACTTTTTCGGCGAGTGGCTACACCTTC.

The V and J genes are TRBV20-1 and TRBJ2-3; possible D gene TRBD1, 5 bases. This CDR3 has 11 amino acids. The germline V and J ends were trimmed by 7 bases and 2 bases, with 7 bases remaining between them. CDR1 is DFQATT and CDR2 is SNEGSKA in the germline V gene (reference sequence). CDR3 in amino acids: CSEGLTDTQYF. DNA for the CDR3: TGCAGTGAGGGGCTCACAGATACGCAGTATTTT.

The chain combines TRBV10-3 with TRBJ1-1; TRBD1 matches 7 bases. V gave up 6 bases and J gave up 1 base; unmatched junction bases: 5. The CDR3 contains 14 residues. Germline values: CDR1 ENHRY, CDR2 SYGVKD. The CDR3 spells CAISPGQRNTEAFF. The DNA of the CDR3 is TGTGCCATCAGCCCGGGACAGCGGAACACTGAAGCTTTCTTT.

The CDR3 protein is CASSYSGNTEAFF. CDR3 in DNA: TGTGCCAGCAGCTACAGCGGGAACACTGAAGCTTTCTTT. The genes are TRBV3-1 (or the pseudogene TRBV3-2) and TRBJ1-1; D gene uncertain. CDR3 length equals 13 residues. The V end lost 5 bases, the J end lost 1 base, and 8 bases lay between the germline ends. The germline CDR1 and CDR2 sequences are LGHDT and YNNKEL (reference sequence).

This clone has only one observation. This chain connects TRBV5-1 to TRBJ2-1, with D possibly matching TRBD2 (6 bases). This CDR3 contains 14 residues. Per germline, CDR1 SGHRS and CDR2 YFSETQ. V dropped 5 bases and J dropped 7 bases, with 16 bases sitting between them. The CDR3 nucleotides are TGCGCCAGCAGACCGTGGGGGGTGGGGAATGAGCAGTTCTTC. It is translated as CASRPWGVGNEQFF. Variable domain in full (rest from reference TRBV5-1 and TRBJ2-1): KAGVTQTPRYLIKTRGQQVTLSCSPISGHRSVSWYQQTPGQGLQFLFEYFSETQRNKGNFPGRFSGRQFSNSRSEMNVSTLELGDSALYLCASRPWGVGNEQFFGPGTRLTVL.